One sample yielded the 9 T cell receptor beta chains listed below, sequenced in a study of T cell repertoires in cytomegalovirus infection. These receptors are not linked to any known antigen. TCRdb reanalysed the reads using MiXCR and keeps one entry per CDR3 protein. The sample contains under 95,000 distinct CDR3 sequences, around 49% of which appear only once. The sequencing used CD8+ T cells from cultured PBMCs, collected from culture after CMV antigen stimulation. Source of these receptors: a human donor in good health (CMV status not recorded). Some clones in this sample may be carry-over from other donors' samples.

The chain has TRBV6-6 and TRBJ2-7; D unresolved. Germline values: CDR1 MNHNY, CDR2 SVGAGI (reference sequence). V was cut by 6 bases and J by 6 bases, with 27 bases left in between. The CDR3 covers 17 residues. CDR3 sequence (DNA): TGTGCCAGCAGCTATTCGACCGGGCCTCACCTACCGGGCGAGCAGTACTTC. Its protein is CASSYSTGPHLPGEQYF.

This chain joins TRBV19 and TRBJ1-2; 7 nucleotides agree with TRBD1. The CDR3 runs 13 residues. Germline loops: CDR1 LNHDA, CDR2 SQIVND (reference sequence). Germline trimming cut 5 bases from V and 7 bases from J; bases unmatched to any gene: 7. The CDR3: CASSLSRQGGYTF. CDR3 bases: TGTGCCAGTAGTCTATCCCGACAGGGTGGCTACACCTTC.

The genes are TRBV12-3 or TRBV12-4 and TRBJ2-7; D is unresolved. Trimming cost V 8 bases and J 2 bases, with 16 bases left between them. The length of the CDR3 is 14 residues. For the CDR3, the DNA is TGTGCCAGCCATTCCCGAGGCAGGCCCTACGAGCAGTACTTC. Translation: CASHSRGRPYEQYF.

The chain employs TRBV6-6 and TRBJ2-3; TRBD2 agrees at 9 bases. This CDR3 comprises 17 residues. Germline V gives CDR1 MNHNY, CDR2 SVGAGI (reference sequence). The junction had 8 bases not matched to a gene; V was cut back by 2 bases and J by 2 bases. This CDR3 reads CASSYGLAGSHTDTQYF. The CDR3 region has the DNA TGTGCCAGCAGTTACGGGCTAGCGGGGAGCCACACAGATACGCAGTATTTT.

This clonotype was seen repeatedly, ten times or more. The chain joins TRBV7-2 to TRBJ1-1, with a possible D match to TRBD1 (6 bases). Looked up from germline, CDR1 is SGHTA and CDR2 is FQGNSA. V lost 6 bases and J 1 base, leaving 12 bases between the germline ends. This CDR3 is 14 amino acids long. CDR3 loop: CASSSPDRNTEAFF. The DNA for the CDR3 is TGTGCCAGCAGTTCCCCGGACAGGAACACTGAAGCTTTCTTT.

This clonotype is a singleton in its sample. The chain is built from TRBV11-2 and TRBJ1-1, with D perhaps matching TRBD1 (5 bases). V was trimmed by 2 bases and J by 0 bases, leaving 10 bases between them. CDR1 and CDR2 (germline): SGHAT, FQNNGV. The CDR3 sequence is 15 residues long. Here the CDR3 DNA reads TGTGCCAGCAGCTTATCTGGGACTATGAACACTGAAGCTTTCTTT. Residues: CASSLSGTMNTEAFF.

In its sample, this clonotype was seen once. One end of the junction varies from germline; a read error may be responsible. This chain connects TRBV4-1 to TRBJ1-5; D uncertain. CDR1 is MGHRA and CDR2 is YSYEKL in the germline V gene. The CDR3 has 17 amino acids. CDR3 nucleotide sequence: TGTGCCAGCAGCCAAGTTATTAAGGGAAATATCAATCAGCCCCAGCATTTT. As protein: CASSQVIKGNINQPQHF.

This clonotype was picked up one time. The CDR3 DNA reads as TGCGCCAGCAGCGGCGGAACTAGCGGGGACCCCTACGAGCAGTACTTC. Protein: CASSGGTSGDPYEQYF. The chain is built from TRBV5-1 and TRBJ2-7; TRBD2 matches at 10 bases. Trimming took 4 bases from V and 2 from J; bases not matched to a gene: 9. The V gene's germline CDR1 is SGHRS and CDR2 YFSETQ. The length of the CDR3 is 16 residues.

The genes are TRBV7-6 and TRBJ2-2, with D possibly called TRBD1 or TRBD2 (6 bases each). Germline values: CDR1 SGHVS, CDR2 FNYEAQ. Deletions cut 2 bases from V and 9 bases from J, with 13 bases between. The CDR3 is 14 residues long. In nucleotides, the CDR3 is TGTGCCAGCAGCTTAAGTGGGGGGCACCGGGAGCTGTTTTTT. Its translation: CASSLSGGHRELFF.